Listed below are T cell receptor beta chains from one sample, sequenced in a study of blood T cell repertoires in COVID-19. Sequencing was performed with immunoSEQ multiplex PCR; in TCRdb, only in-frame clones are kept and a portion is missing. Of around 270,000 clones in the sample, 80% to 90% are singletons; the top ten hold around 3.2%. The sequenced sample was PBMCs or T cells enriched from blood (not recorded which). The origin of the receptors is a woman aged 40 to 50 who had been exposed to COVID-19. The CDR3 runs from the conserved cysteine through the conserved F or W. A D gene is named only where the DNA matches it firmly. Only part of the rows carry a size: once, few, many, or a class if the clone is expanded.

v_gene: TRBV4-2; d_gene: NA; j_gene: TRBJ1-4; abundance: few; CDR3aa: CASSQEKRGNEKLFF; CDR3nt: TGTGCCAGCAGCCAAGAAAAACGGGGGAATGAAAAACTGTTTTTT
v_gene: TRBV6-5; d_gene: NA; j_gene: TRBJ1-1; abundance: NA; CDR3aa: CASTEGGNTEAFF; CDR3nt: TGTGCCAGCACCGAAGGGGGGAACACTGAAGCTTTCTTT
v_gene: TRBV19; d_gene: NA; j_gene: TRBJ1-6; abundance: NA; CDR3aa: CASSIGSQGTSPLHF; CDR3nt: TGTGCCAGTAGTATAGGGTCACAGGGAACATCACCCCTCCACTTT
v_gene: TRBV7-2; d_gene: NA; j_gene: TRBJ2-1; abundance: NA; CDR3aa: CASSSRQDNEQFF; CDR3nt: TGTGCCAGCAGCTCTCGACAGGACAATGAGCAGTTCTTC
v_gene: TRBV13; d_gene: NA; j_gene: TRBJ2-2; abundance: NA; CDR3aa: CASSLQNTGELFF; CDR3nt: TGTGCCAGCAGCTTACAAAACACCGGGGAGCTGTTTTTT
v_gene: TRBV27; d_gene: NA; j_gene: TRBJ2-2; abundance: NA; CDR3aa: CASRFRDGELFF; CDR3nt: TGTGCCAGCAGGTTCAGGGACGGGGAGCTGTTTTTT
v_gene: TRBV5-4; d_gene: NA; j_gene: TRBJ2-3; abundance: NA; CDR3aa: CASSFSTSTDTQYF; CDR3nt: TGTGCCAGCAGCTTTTCTACTAGCACAGATACGCAGTATTTT
v_gene: TRBV19; d_gene: TRBD1; j_gene: TRBJ1-1; abundance: NA; CDR3aa: CASSIDGQGFGTEAFF; CDR3nt: TGTGCCAGTAGTATAGACGGACAGGGGTTCGGCACTGAAGCTTTCTTT
v_gene: TRBV6-5; d_gene: NA; j_gene: TRBJ1-2; abundance: NA; CDR3aa: CASSYSGLGGYTF; CDR3nt: TGTGCCAGCAGTTACTCCGGTCTGGGCGGCTACACCTTC
v_gene: TRBV7-9; d_gene: TRBD2; j_gene: TRBJ2-1; abundance: NA; CDR3aa: CATSRGGEYNEQFF; CDR3nt: TGTGCCACCAGTCGCGGGGGGGAATACAATGAGCAGTTCTTC
v_gene: TRBV3-1/TRBV3-2; d_gene: NA; j_gene: TRBJ1-2; abundance: NA; CDR3aa: CASSQGQGSRGYTF; CDR3nt: TGTGCCAGCAGCCAAGGGCAGGGGTCGCGTGGCTACACCTTC
v_gene: TRBV11-2; d_gene: NA; j_gene: TRBJ2-7; abundance: NA; CDR3aa: CASSLGGSYEQYF; CDR3nt: TGTGCCAGCAGCTTAGGCGGGTCCTACGAGCAGTACTTC
v_gene: TRBV13; d_gene: NA; j_gene: TRBJ1-1; abundance: NA; CDR3aa: CASSLSGTDGAFF; CDR3nt: TGTGCCAGCAGCTTGTCCGGGACTGATGGAGCTTTCTTT
v_gene: TRBV30; d_gene: NA; j_gene: TRBJ1-5; abundance: NA; CDR3aa: CAWRNRYRIQPQHF; CDR3nt: TGTGCCTGGAGAAACAGGTACAGGATTCAGCCCCAGCATTTT
v_gene: TRBV9; d_gene: TRBD1; j_gene: TRBJ2-1; abundance: NA; CDR3aa: CASSVRDRGANEQFF; CDR3nt: TGTGCCAGCAGCGTCCGGGACAGGGGGGCCAATGAGCAGTTCTTC
v_gene: TRBV7-9; d_gene: NA; j_gene: TRBJ1-3; abundance: NA; CDR3aa: CASSLDRVGGYF; CDR3nt: TGTGCCAGCAGCTTAGATCGGGTCGGAGGATATTTT
v_gene: TRBV9; d_gene: NA; j_gene: TRBJ2-1; abundance: NA; CDR3aa: CASSATVFNEQFF; CDR3nt: TGTGCCAGCAGCGCGACAGTGTTCAATGAGCAGTTCTTC
v_gene: TRBV3-1/TRBV3-2; d_gene: NA; j_gene: TRBJ2-1; abundance: NA; CDR3aa: CASSQEGGQREQFF; CDR3nt: TGTGCCAGCAGCCAAGAGGGGGGGCAGCGGGAGCAGTTCTTC
v_gene: TRBV7-2; d_gene: NA; j_gene: TRBJ2-1; abundance: NA; CDR3aa: CASSLSVYEQFF; CDR3nt: TGTGCCAGCAGCTTATCGGTTTATGAGCAGTTCTTC
v_gene: TRBV6-4; d_gene: NA; j_gene: TRBJ2-2; abundance: few; CDR3aa: CASSDTADTTTSGELFF; CDR3nt: TGTGCCAGCAGTGATACGGCAGATACAACTACCAGCGGGGAGCTGTTTTTT
v_gene: TRBV28; d_gene: NA; j_gene: TRBJ1-5; abundance: NA; CDR3aa: CASSFYGAGNQPQHF; CDR3nt: TGTGCCAGCAGTTTTTACGGGGCGGGAAATCAGCCCCAGCATTTT
v_gene: TRBV7-2; d_gene: NA; j_gene: TRBJ2-3; abundance: NA; CDR3aa: CASSLSKLEGADTQYF; CDR3nt: TGTGCCAGCAGCTTATCGAAGCTAGAGGGGGCAGATACGCAGTATTTT
v_gene: TRBV24-1; d_gene: NA; j_gene: TRBJ2-2; abundance: few; CDR3aa: CATRTALNTGELFF; CDR3nt: TGTGCCACCCGAACAGCCCTAAACACCGGGGAGCTGTTTTTT
v_gene: TRBV4-2; d_gene: TRBD2; j_gene: TRBJ2-1; abundance: NA; CDR3aa: CASSQEGTSDSDYNEQFF; CDR3nt: TGTGCCAGCAGCCAAGAAGGGACTAGCGACTCAGACTACAATGAGCAGTTCTTC
v_gene: TRBV30; d_gene: NA; j_gene: TRBJ1-2; abundance: few; CDR3aa: CAWSVSGVGYTF; CDR3nt: TGTGCCTGGAGTGTCTCCGGGGTGGGCTACACCTTC
v_gene: TRBV18; d_gene: NA; j_gene: TRBJ1-5; abundance: NA; CDR3aa: CASSSLTGTFGNQPQHF; CDR3nt: TGTGCCAGCTCATCCTTGACCGGGACATTCGGCAATCAGCCCCAGCATTTT
v_gene: TRBV2; d_gene: NA; j_gene: TRBJ1-1; abundance: once; CDR3aa: CASCLSVFAEAFF; CDR3nt: TGTGCCAGCTGCCTCTCGGTTTTCGCTGAAGCTTTCTTT
v_gene: TRBV12-3/TRBV12-4; d_gene: NA; j_gene: TRBJ1-2; abundance: once; CDR3aa: CASSRSGGYTF; CDR3nt: TGTGCCAGCAGCCGAAGCGGTGGCTACACCTTC
v_gene: TRBV6-2/TRBV6-3; d_gene: NA; j_gene: TRBJ1-3; abundance: NA; CDR3aa: CASSAIRVISGNTIYF; CDR3nt: TGTGCCAGCAGTGCCATTCGGGTTATCTCTGGAAACACCATATATTTT
v_gene: TRBV7-6; d_gene: NA; j_gene: TRBJ1-3; abundance: NA; CDR3aa: CASSPIGQLYSGNTIYF; CDR3nt: TGTGCCAGCAGCCCAATCGGACAGCTCTACTCTGGAAACACCATATATTTT
v_gene: TRBV4-2; d_gene: TRBD2; j_gene: TRBJ2-7; abundance: NA; CDR3aa: CASSQVVLAGGSYEQYF; CDR3nt: TGTGCCAGCAGCCAAGTCGTCCTAGCGGGGGGGTCCTACGAGCAGTACTTC
v_gene: TRBV6-2/TRBV6-3; d_gene: NA; j_gene: TRBJ2-7; abundance: NA; CDR3aa: CASSWAGTYEQYF; CDR3nt: TGTGCCAGCAGTTGGGCAGGGACCTACGAGCAGTACTTC